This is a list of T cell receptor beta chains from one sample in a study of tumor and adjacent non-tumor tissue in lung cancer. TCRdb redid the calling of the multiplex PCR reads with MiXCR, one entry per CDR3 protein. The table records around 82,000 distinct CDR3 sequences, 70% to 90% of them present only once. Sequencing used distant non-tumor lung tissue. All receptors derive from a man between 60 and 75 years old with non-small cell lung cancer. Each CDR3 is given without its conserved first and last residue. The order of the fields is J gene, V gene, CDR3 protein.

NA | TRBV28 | TSSFLSGTDTQH
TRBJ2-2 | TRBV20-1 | SASEGIGGYTGELF
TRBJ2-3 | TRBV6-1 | ASCEGGTTDTQY
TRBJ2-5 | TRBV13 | ASSLKEPGGAKTQY
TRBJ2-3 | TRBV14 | ASSQVGGITDTQY
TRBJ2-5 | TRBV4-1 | ASSQVGGVIQETLY
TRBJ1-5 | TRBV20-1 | SASYARGTNNQPQH
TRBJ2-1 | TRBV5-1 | ASSLREQGYDEQF
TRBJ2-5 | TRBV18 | ASSPPSLQETQY
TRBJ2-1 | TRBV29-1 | SVDQREAPNEQF
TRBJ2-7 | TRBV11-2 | VSSPEWGGYYEQY
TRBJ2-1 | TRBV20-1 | SATAGGITKNEYNEQF
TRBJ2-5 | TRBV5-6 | ASSLVRRQDTQY
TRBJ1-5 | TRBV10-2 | ASTQTGVNRPQH
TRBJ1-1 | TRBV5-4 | ASGLCGSVRYTEAF
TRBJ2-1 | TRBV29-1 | SVERRDRGYNEQF
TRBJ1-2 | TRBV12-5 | ASGFRGPDT
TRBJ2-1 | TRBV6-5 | VGRLAGGRHEQF
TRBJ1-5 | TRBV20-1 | SASRDSNQPQH
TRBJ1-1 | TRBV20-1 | IARLRHGTEAF
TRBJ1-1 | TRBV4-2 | AISQVGQLANTETF
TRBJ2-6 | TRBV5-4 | ASSLPLTNSGANVLT
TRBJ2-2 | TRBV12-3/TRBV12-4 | ASNRDRRNTGELF
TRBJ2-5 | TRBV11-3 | ASSLTVEETRY
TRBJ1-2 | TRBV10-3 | AISEEGGYGYT
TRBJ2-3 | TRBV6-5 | ASFACTDTQY
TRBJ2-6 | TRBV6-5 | ASSLAGYSSGANVLT
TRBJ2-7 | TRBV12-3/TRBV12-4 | ASAARTGANEQY
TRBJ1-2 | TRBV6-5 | ANSYAPLHGYT
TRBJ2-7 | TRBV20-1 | SVTGTGGFEQY
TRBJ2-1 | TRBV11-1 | ASSLAWGRGLSRNSCNEQF
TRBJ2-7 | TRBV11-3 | ASSYRTGLTYEEY
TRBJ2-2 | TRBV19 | ASSHANTGELF
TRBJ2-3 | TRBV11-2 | ASNLGGGTITYTQY
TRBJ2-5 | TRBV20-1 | CARLSAHSEETQY
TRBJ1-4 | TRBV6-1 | ASSEVGGSNGKLF
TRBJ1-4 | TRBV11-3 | ACSLDLTRVEEKLF
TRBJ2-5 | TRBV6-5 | ASTPRVRGQETQY